The 24 T cell receptor beta chains in this list originate from one sample, sequenced in a study of blood T cells in healthy people across ages. It was with a sample-barcoded 5' primer and a J-beta primer mix that a second PCR of about 7 to 12 cycles was run. TCRdb redid the calling of the 5' RACE reads with MiXCR, one entry per CDR3 protein. The data show some 1,800,000 distinct CDR3 sequences, with about two fifths seen just once and approximately 22% held by the top ten. Sequences were obtained from blood. Receptors were obtained from a human donor in good health.

The V gene is TRBV6-5, the J gene TRBJ2-5; TRBD1 is a possible D gene (6 bases). The germline V gene has CDR1 MNHEY and CDR2 SVGAGI. The V end was cut by 10 bases, the J end by 11 bases, with 20 bases between. The CDR3 totals 12 residues. For the CDR3, the DNA is TGTGCCACCCAAACCAGGGGTTACGGGCAGTACTTC. Residues: CATQTRGYGQYF.

The V call is TRBV7-9, the J call TRBJ1-5; 8 nucleotides agree with TRBD1. The length of the CDR3 is 16 residues. Trimming took 4 bases from V and 4 from J; bases not matched to a gene: 9. Germline V CDR1 and CDR2: SEHNR, FQNEAQ (reference sequence). The DNA for the CDR3 is TGTGCCAGCAGCTCATCCGGGACAGGCCCTAATCAGCCCCAGCATTTT. It specifies CASSSSGTGPNQPQHF. The full variable domain, in which reference TRBV7-9 and TRBJ1-5 provide the parts outside the CDR3, is DTGVSQNPRHKITKRGQNVTFRCDPISEHNRLYWYRQTLGQGPEFLTYFQNEAQLEKSRLLSDRFSAERPKGSFSTLEIQRTEQGDSAMYLCASSSSGTGPNQPQHFGDGTRLSIL.

This clonotype was found a few times. This chain joins TRBV6-4 and TRBJ2-3; D could derive from TRBD1 or TRBD2 (6 bases each). The germline CDR1 and CDR2 sequences are MRHNA and SNTAGT. This CDR3 contains 15 residues. V was shortened by 5 bases and J by 4 bases, with 16 bases between the two germline ends. The DNA of the CDR3 is TGTGCCAGCAGTCGCTTACTAGGGGGGTCAGATACGCAGTATTTT. Translating it yields CASSRLLGGSDTQYF.

J is TRBJ2-4 and V is TRBV6-6; D is ambiguous. CDR3 length: 12 amino acids. Trimming cost V 0 bases and J 8 bases, with 5 bases left between them. Per the germline V gene, CDR1 is MNHNY and CDR2 is SVGAGI (reference sequence). CDR3 loop: CASSYSLDIQYF. The CDR3 nucleotides are TGTGCCAGCAGTTACTCCTTGGACATTCAGTACTTC.

This chain joins TRBV20-1 and TRBJ1-6, with 9 bases identical to TRBD1. After removal of 3 bases from V and 6 bases from J, the junction contained 6 bases not matched to a gene. CDR3 length equals 15 residues. Germline V gene lookup returns CDR1 DFQATT and CDR2 SNEGSKA (reference sequence). The chain's CDR3 is CSARVQGAPNSPLHF. The CDR3 DNA sequence: TGCAGTGCTAGGGTACAGGGGGCTCCTAATTCACCCCTCCACTTT.

This clonotype was detected a few times. CDR3 sequence: CASSFGTGLYNEQFF. Written as DNA, the CDR3 is TGTGCCAGCAGCTTTGGGACAGGGCTTTACAATGAGCAGTTCTTC. The chain recombines TRBV7-3 with TRBJ2-1; TRBD1 aligns across 9 bases. The germline V gene has CDR1 SGHTA and CDR2 FQGTGA. CDR3 length equals 15 residues. The junction had 4 bases not matched to a gene; V was cut back by 3 bases and J by 4 bases.

The rearrangement uses TRBV7-8 and TRBJ2-4; no clear D. Trimming pared 1 base from V and 13 bases from J, leaving 20 bases between. Germline V gives CDR1 SGHVS, CDR2 FQNEAQ. This CDR3 is 15 amino acids long. CDR3 in amino acids: CASSLVGVAQDEQYF. CDR3 nucleotide sequence: TGTGCCAGCAGCTTAGTTGGGGTAGCTCAGGATGAGCAGTACTTC.

This sequence joins TRBV28 and TRBJ1-4; the D is unclear. The ends were cut back, 5 bases at V and 5 bases at J, with 15 bases in the middle. Germline loops: CDR1 MDHEN, CDR2 SYDVKM. The CDR3 contains 15 residues. The DNA of the CDR3 is TGTGCCAGCAGTCTAAACCCGGGCCAGAATGAAAAACTGTTTTTT. Encoded protein: CASSLNPGQNEKLFF. Together with reference TRBV28 and TRBJ1-4, the CDR3 gives the full variable domain: DVKVTQSSRYLVKRTGEKVFLECVQDMDHENMFWYRQDPGLGLRLIYFSYDVKMKEKGDIPEGYSVSREKKERFSLILESASTNQTSMYLCASSLNPGQNEKLFFGSGTQLSVL.

This clonotype has only a few counts. The gene calls are TRBV7-2 and TRBJ2-7, with 11 positions matching TRBD1. V shed 5 bases and J 6 bases; nucleotides not matched to a gene: 6. Germline V gene sequence: CDR1 SGHTA, CDR2 FQGNSA. The CDR3 is 14 amino acids. For the CDR3, the DNA is TGTGCCAGCAGCGCCCGGGACAGGGGGGGCGAGCAGTACTTC. Amino acids: CASSARDRGGEQYF.

The chain links TRBV12-3 or TRBV12-4 to TRBJ2-1; no clear D gene. The CDR3 totals 12 residues. V was trimmed by 6 bases and J by 10 bases, leaving 13 bases between them. The CDR3 region is CASREQVEEQFF. CDR3 nucleotide sequence: TGTGCCAGCAGAGAGCAGGTAGAGGAGCAGTTCTTC.

This clonotype was observed a single time. An end of the junction differs from the germline gene, which may be a read error. The rearrangement uses TRBV6-2 or TRBV6-3 and TRBJ2-7; 9 bases are a match to TRBD2. The CDR3 totals 14 residues. Germline V gene data show CDR1 as MNHEY and CDR2 as SVGEGT. DNA of the CDR3: TGTGCCAGCAGTCGAAGCGGGGGGTCCTACGAGCGGTACTTC. Amino acid sequence: CASSRSGGSYERYF.

The sample holds a few counts of this clonotype. The J gene is TRBJ2-7, the V gene TRBV28; 7 bases map to TRBD1. Germline-derived CDR1 and CDR2 are MDHEN and SYDVKM. The CDR3 totals 16 residues. With V trimmed by 3 bases and J by 2 bases, 10 bases remained unmatched. CDR3 DNA sequence: TGTGCCAGCAGTTTTGGGGCCGGGACAGCCACCTACGAGCAGTACTTC. Translated, it gives CASSFGAGTATYEQYF. Supplemented by reference TRBV28 and TRBJ2-7, the full variable domain reads DVKVTQSSRYLVKRTGEKVFLECVQDMDHENMFWYRQDPGLGLRLIYFSYDVKMKEKGDIPEGYSVSREKKERFSLILESASTNQTSMYLCASSFGAGTATYEQYFGPGTRLTVT.

This clonotype was seen at least ten times. The rearrangement uses TRBV29-1 and TRBJ1-5; D possibly corresponds to TRBD1 (6 bases). V shed 4 bases and J shed 3 bases, with 13 bases lying between them. CDR1 SQVTM and CDR2 ANQGSEA come from the germline V gene. This CDR3 has 14 amino acids. The CDR3 protein is CSVVVQGNNQPQHF. The CDR3 DNA reads TGCAGCGTTGTAGTACAGGGTAACAATCAGCCCCAGCATTTT.

As concerns this clonotype: A much larger clone lies a single base off, so this may be a read error. Here the CDR3 reads CSAAGTSGILSYEQYF. The CDR3 nucleotides read TGCAGTGCCGCGGGGACTAGCGGGATCCTATCCTACGAGCAGTACTTC. V usage is TRBV20-1 and J usage is TRBJ2-7, with 13 bases that match TRBD2. CDR1 DFQATT and CDR2 SNEGSKA come from the germline V gene (reference sequence). CDR3 size: 16 residues. V lost 6 bases, J lost 1 base, and 9 bases stayed unmatched.

In this sample, this clonotype turned up a few times. The rearrangement joins TRBV20-1 to TRBJ1-2, with D possibly being TRBD1 (5 bases). CDR1 is DFQATT and CDR2 is SNEGSKA in the germline V gene (reference sequence). This CDR3 region has 16 residues. V lost 1 base and J 1 base, leaving 16 bases between the germline ends. This chain's CDR3 is CSARANPGGVNYGYTF. The CDR3 DNA is TGCAGTGCTAGAGCGAACCCGGGGGGGGTTAACTATGGCTACACCTTC.

The sample holds a few counts of this clonotype. V is TRBV6-2 or TRBV6-3 and J is TRBJ1-1; 10 bases map to TRBD1. Per germline, CDR1 MNHEY and CDR2 SVGEGT. Trimming removed 6 bases from V and 6 bases from J; junction bases left unmatched: 10. The CDR3 has 15 amino acids. The CDR3, as DNA: TGTGCCAGCAGAGACAGGACAGGGGGTAGTCCTGAAGCTTTCTTT. Protein product: CASRDRTGGSPEAFF.

This chain connects TRBV7-2 to TRBJ2-5; no firm D call. The germline V and J ends were trimmed by 2 bases and 7 bases, with 20 bases remaining between them. The CDR3 contains 16 residues. Germline V gives CDR1 SGHTA, CDR2 FQGNSA. The CDR3 sequence is CASSLLPRLATGTQYF. The CDR3 nucleotides are TGTGCCAGCAGCTTATTGCCCCGACTGGCCACGGGGACCCAGTACTTC.

With respect to this clonotype: One end of the junction does not line up with germline, which may come from a read error. The V call is TRBV6-1, the J call TRBJ2-1; possible D gene TRBD2, 7 bases. This CDR3 comprises 19 residues. Germline assignment: CDR1 MNHNS and CDR2 SASEGT. The CDR3 DNA is TGTACCAGCAGCCCGGGCCCTAGTGGGGGGGCTCTCTCCTACAATGAGCAGTTCTTC. Translation gives CTSSPGPSGGALSYNEQFF.

This chain uses TRBV4-3 with TRBJ2-5; 7 nucleotides line up with TRBD2. Germline CDR1 is LGHNA and CDR2 is YSLEER. V was pared by 1 base and J by 1 base, with 6 bases of the junction left unmatched. The CDR3 has 16 amino acids. The CDR3 nucleotides read TGCGCCAGCAGCCAAGGCTGGGGGGGAGGCCAAGAGACCCAGTACTTC. Translation gives CASSQGWGGGQETQYF.

This clonotype has a handful of counts. Mismatch with germline at one junction end may stem from a read error. The rearrangement links TRBV4-2 to TRBJ2-7; 7 bases map to TRBD2. The CDR3 is made up of 15 amino acids. CDR1 is LGHNA and CDR2 is YNFKEQ in the germline V gene. For the CDR3, the DNA is TGTGCCAGCAGCCCTTCGGCGGGGGAACCTTACGGGCAGTACTTC. This codes for CASSPSAGEPYGQYF.

The chain recombines TRBV27 with TRBJ2-7; TRBD2 matches 10 bases. Trimming took 7 bases from V and 3 from J; bases not matched to a gene: 3. CDR1 is MNHEY, CDR2 SMNVEV, per germline (reference sequence). The CDR3 loop spans 13 amino acids. The CDR3 coding sequence is TGTGCCAGCAATCTAGCGGGAGTCTACGAGCAGTACTTC. This encodes CASNLAGVYEQYF.

V usage is TRBV20-1 and J usage is TRBJ2-7; D is possibly TRBD1 (6 bases). CDR3 size: 14 residues. CDR1 DFQATT and CDR2 SNEGSKA come from the germline V gene (reference sequence). Trimming took 2 bases from V and 0 from J, leaving 11 bases between them. CDR3 nucleotides: TGCAGTGCTAGACGGACAGTGAGCTCCTACGAGCAGTACTTC. It translates to CSARRTVSSYEQYF.

This chain's CDR3 is CASTATDRVSAEAFF. For the CDR3, the DNA is TGTGCCAGCACCGCCACGGACAGGGTTAGCGCTGAAGCTTTCTTT. The genes are TRBV28 and TRBJ1-1; 8 bases are a match to TRBD1. In germline, CDR1 is MDHEN, CDR2 SYDVKM. The trim removed 7 bases at V and 6 bases at J, leaving 13 bases unmatched. This CDR3 is 15 amino acids long.

The V call is TRBV7-2, the J call TRBJ1-2, with D possibly TRBD1 on 6 matching bases. In germline, CDR1 is SGHTA, CDR2 FQGNSA. The CDR3 consists of 13 residues. Between the trimmed V and J ends, which lost 4 bases and 6 bases, there was a span of 12 bases. In DNA, the CDR3 is TGTGCCAGCAGCTCGGTGGCAGGGGATGGCTACACCTTC. It yields the protein CASSSVAGDGYTF.